This T cell receptor beta chain was profiled in a study of metastatic and nonmetastatic thyroid tumors. Study summary: It was across blood and tumor or nodule tissue from malignant and benign thyroid patients that repertoires were compared.

In the original processing: Clinicopathological groups of papillary thyroid cancer showed CDR3 differences that were used to build a distant-metastasis classifier. TCRdb reprocessed the PCR reads using MiXCR. What appears here as the V and J calls and clone size reflects TCRdb's work, not the paper's. Among 43,000 or so clones listed, 16% were seen once. Patients were all untreated before their thyroid surgery. This clone was recorded at least ten times. Its antigen is still unknown. The CDR3 is 14 amino acids. V was trimmed by 3 bases and J by 0 bases, leaving 6 bases between them. Germline assignment: CDR1 SGHNT and CDR2 YENEEA. Study conclusions and caveats: Benign nodules reportedly had significantly lower TCR beta diversity than malignant thyroid tumors in blood and tumor.

The receptor's source is a female donor with papillary thyroid cancer or a benign thyroid nodule (not recorded which). Some clones in this sample may be carry-over from other donors' samples. The chain recombines TRBV11-3 with TRBJ2-1, with D maybe TRBD2 (6 bases). Sequencing input: blood. The CDR3 reads CASSFSGSYNEQFF. CDR3 DNA: TGTGCCAGCAGCTTTAGCGGCTCCTACAATGAGCAGTTCTTC.